The next 14 T cell receptor beta chains were all read from a single sample in a study of blood T cell repertoires in COVID-19. TCRdb's table, derived via immunoSEQ multiplex PCR, lists solely in-frame clones and lacks some. The table shows roughly 120,000 clones, with 65% to 90% occurring only once. Material for sequencing was peripheral blood. The source of these receptors is a woman aged 55-70 years with acute or convalescent COVID-19.

This chain's CDR3 is CASSGPSGTSGSDTQYF. CDR3 DNA: TGTGCCAGCAGTGGCCCTAGCGGGACTAGTGGGTCAGATACGCAGTATTTT. The chain recombines TRBV2 with TRBJ2-3; 9 nucleotides align to TRBD2. The CDR3 loop spans 17 amino acids. The junction had 12 bases not matched to a gene; V was cut back by 4 bases and J by 4 bases. Germline values: CDR1 SNHLY, CDR2 FYNNEI.

This clone was seen more than once but under ten times. V usage is TRBV10-3 and J usage is TRBJ1-3, with no clear D. The V end lost 10 bases, the J end lost 4 bases, and 17 bases lay between the germline ends. Germline CDR1 is ENHRY and CDR2 is SYGVKD. This CDR3 spans 14 amino acids. The CDR3 DNA sequence: TGTGCCACCGCCGGCGGGATCACAGGAAACACCATATATTTT. Translated, it gives CATAGGITGNTIYF.

The chain has TRBV28 and TRBJ2-7, with TRBD1 matching over 10 bases. CDR1 is MDHEN and CDR2 is SYDVKM in the germline V gene. J lost 9 bases, V lost 6 bases, and 11 bases had no gene match. The CDR3 consists of 14 residues. The CDR3 nucleotides are TGTGCCAGCAGACCCCGGGACAGGGGCTTCGGGCAGTACTTC. Protein: CASRPRDRGFGQYF.

The chain carries TRBV11-2 and TRBJ1-1; D is unclear. The CDR3 totals 12 residues. V shed 5 bases and J shed 10 bases, with 14 bases lying between them. In germline, CDR1 is SGHAT, CDR2 FQNNGV. The CDR3 protein is CASSQYGGVAFF. CDR3 bases: TGTGCCAGCAGCCAGTACGGCGGGGTAGCTTTCTTT.

The V call is TRBV7-3, the J call TRBJ2-5, with D uncertain. V was trimmed by 0 bases and J by 6 bases, leaving 14 bases between them. CDR1 SGHTA and CDR2 FQGTGA come from the germline V gene. There are 15 residues in the CDR3. The CDR3 DNA reads TGTGCCAGCAGCTTAACCGTCGGTGCAGGTCAGACCCAGTACTTC. Translating it yields CASSLTVGAGQTQYF.

The CDR3 bases are TGTGCCAGTAGTACGATACAGGGGTGGGATAGGGAGACCCAGTACTTC. This translates into CASSTIQGWDRETQYF. The chain is built from TRBV19 and TRBJ2-5, with TRBD1 identical over 7 bases. There are 16 residues in the CDR3. Germline CDR1 and CDR2: LNHDA and SQIVND (reference sequence). The V segment lost 4 bases and the J segment 5 bases; nucleotides outside the gene matches: 13.

The chain combines TRBV3-1 (or the pseudogene TRBV3-2) with TRBJ1-1; D possibly corresponds to TRBD1 (6 bases). Between the trimmed V and J ends, which lost 1 base and 10 bases, there was a span of 13 bases. CDR3 length: 13 residues. Germline V gene data show CDR1 as LGHDT and CDR2 as YNNKEL (reference sequence). CDR3 loop: CASSQGGGARAFF. Here the CDR3 DNA reads TGTGCCAGCAGCCAAGGAGGGGGGGCTCGAGCTTTCTTT.

The V gene is TRBV9, the J gene TRBJ1-2; D remains unclear. The germline CDR1 and CDR2 sequences are SGDLS and YYNGEE. The germline V and J ends were trimmed by 0 bases and 0 bases, with 6 bases remaining between them. The CDR3 totals 14 residues. The DNA of the CDR3 is TGTGCCAGCAGCGTAGCTGAGGCTAACTATGGCTACACCTTC. Its protein product is CASSVAEANYGYTF.

This sequence joins TRBV19 and TRBJ2-5; weak D call: TRBD1 (6 bases). The V and J ends lost 4 bases and 5 bases respectively, with 14 bases between them. This CDR3 contains 14 residues. Germline CDR1 is LNHDA and CDR2 is SQIVND (reference sequence). DNA for the CDR3: TGTGCCAGTAGTAGGGGACACCTGGGGGAGACCCAGTACTTC. Translating it yields CASSRGHLGETQYF.

The V gene is TRBV5-6, the J gene TRBJ2-6; D ambiguous. Deletions cut 0 bases from V and 4 bases from J, with 8 bases between. Germline V gene data show CDR1 as SGHDT and CDR2 as YYEEEE. This CDR3 comprises 15 residues. CDR3 DNA: TGTGCCAGCAGCTTGGCCGAGGAAGGGGCCAACGTCCTGACTTTC. Amino acid sequence: CASSLAEEGANVLTF.

This rearrangement joins TRBV4-3 to TRBJ1-6, with 9 bases that match TRBD1. The CDR3 sequence is 15 residues long. J gave up 9 bases and V 0 bases, and 3 bases lay outside the gene matches. CDR1 and CDR2 from the germline V gene are LGHNA and YSLEER. The CDR3 nucleotides read TGCGCCAGCAGCCAAGATAAGGACAGGGGTTCACCCCTCCACTTT. Protein: CASSQDKDRGSPLHF.

V and J are TRBV19 and TRBJ1-1; D is possibly TRBD1 (6 bases). This CDR3 comprises 14 residues. Trimming took 1 base from V and 6 from J, leaving 12 bases between them. Germline-derived CDR1 and CDR2 are LNHDA and SQIVND (reference sequence). The CDR3 loop reads CASSIGGGDPEAFF. The CDR3 DNA sequence: TGTGCCAGTAGTATAGGAGGGGGGGATCCTGAAGCTTTCTTT.

The gene calls are TRBV7-9 and TRBJ2-7; TRBD2 might be the D (6 bases). The CDR3 contains 12 residues. Trimming shortened V by 6 bases and J by 9 bases, and 15 bases separated the two germline ends. Germline CDR1 SEHNR, CDR2 FQNEAQ (reference sequence). The CDR3: CASRGLPGVQYF. Here the CDR3 DNA reads TGTGCCAGCAGGGGACTGCCCGGGGTGCAGTACTTC.

The gene calls are TRBV4-2 and TRBJ2-1; D possibly corresponds to TRBD2 (5 bases). Germline V gene lookup returns CDR1 LGHNA and CDR2 YNFKEQ. CDR3 length: 16 residues. The V end was cut by 4 bases, the J end by 5 bases, with 18 bases between. The CDR3 DNA sequence: TGTGCCAGCAGCCTTCCAACCGCTTCCGGGGACAATGAGCAGTTCTTC. Its protein is CASSLPTASGDNEQFF.